Listed here are 4 T cell receptor beta chains from one sample, sequenced in a study of cytomegalovirus exposure and HLA in healthy donors. The study ran its PCR with 60 Vbeta and 13 Jbeta primers. Sequencing used immunoSEQ multiplex PCR; TCRdb keeps in-frame clones, though not all of them. In the table there are about 160,000 clones, around 74% of which are singletons. Sequenced input: PBMCs. All receptors come from a female donor in good health and CMV-seronegative.

The chain employs TRBV7-9 and TRBJ2-1; 10 bases fit TRBD2. This CDR3 region has 16 residues. Germline loops: CDR1 SEHNR, CDR2 FQNEAQ (reference sequence). With 5 bases clipped from V and 8 bases from J, the junction kept 12 bases outside the gene matches. The CDR3 nucleotides read TGTGCCAGCAGCCCCAGGCTAGCGGGAGCAGGCGATGAGCAGTTCTTC. It is translated as CASSPRLAGAGDEQFF.

The CDR3 is CATHRDTQYF. In DNA form, the CDR3 reads TGTGCCACCCACCGGGATACGCAGTATTTT. V gene TRBV28 combines with J gene TRBJ2-3, with D unclear. CDR3 length: 10 residues. V was shortened by 10 bases and J by 6 bases, with 8 bases between the two germline ends. The germline V gene has CDR1 MDHEN and CDR2 SYDVKM. Full variable domain (missing parts from reference TRBV28 and TRBJ2-3): DVKVTQSSRYLVKRTGEKVFLECVQDMDHENMFWYRQDPGLGLRLIYFSYDVKMKEKGDIPEGYSVSREKKERFSLILESASTNQTSMYLCATHRDTQYFGPGTRLTVL.

The rearrangement links TRBV6-5 to TRBJ2-7; TRBD1 matches 7 bases. V was pared by 5 bases and J by 3 bases, with 7 bases of the junction left unmatched. Germline CDR1 MNHEY, CDR2 SVGAGI. This CDR3 contains 14 residues. CDR3 DNA: TGTGCCAGCAGTCTACAGGGGAAGGGCTACGAGCAGTACTTC. It yields the protein CASSLQGKGYEQYF.

V and J are TRBV9 and TRBJ2-1; D remains unclear. This CDR3 contains 12 residues. Per germline, CDR1 SGDLS and CDR2 YYNGEE. V lost 0 bases, J lost 6 bases, and 4 bases lay in between. The CDR3 is CASSVAGNEQFF. DNA of the CDR3: TGTGCCAGCAGCGTAGCGGGCAATGAGCAGTTCTTC. The full variable domain, with the rest looked up from reference TRBV9 and TRBJ2-1, is DSGVTQTPKHLITATGQRVTLRCSPRSGDLSVYWYQQSLDQGLQFLIQYYNGEERAKGNILERFSAQQFPDLHSELNLSSLELGDSALYFCASSVAGNEQFFGPGTRLTVL.